This TCR beta chain was recorded in a study of cytomegalovirus exposure and HLA in healthy donors. The study ran its PCR with 60 Vbeta and 13 Jbeta primers. Method: immunoSEQ multiplex PCR; TCRdb's copy keeps in-frame clones and lacks some. The repertoire holds 200,000 to 250,000 clones, with around 80% as singletons. The count of this clone is one. What it binds is unknown. Germline values: CDR1 SGHNT, CDR2 YENEEA. CDR3 length: 11 residues. Between the trimmed V and J ends, which lost 2 bases and 6 bases, there was a span of 3 bases. Study outcomes and limitations: Through in vitro validation, three CMV-associated chains were shown to be specific for CMV antigens.

This chain links TRBV11-3 with TRBJ2-3; no definite D call. This TCR derives from a woman aged 40 to 50 in good health and CMV-seropositive. The sample taken for sequencing was PBMCs. CDR3 loop: CASSLQDTQYF. CDR3 sequence (DNA): TGTGCCAGCAGCTTACAGGATACGCAGTATTTT. Full variable domain (outside the CDR3, taken from reference TRBV11-3 and TRBJ2-3): EAGVVQSPRYKIIEKKQPVAFWCNPISGHNTLYWYLQNLGQGPELLIRYENEEAVDDSQLPKDRFSAERLKGVDSTLKIQPAELGDSAVYLCASSLQDTQYFGPGTRLTVL.